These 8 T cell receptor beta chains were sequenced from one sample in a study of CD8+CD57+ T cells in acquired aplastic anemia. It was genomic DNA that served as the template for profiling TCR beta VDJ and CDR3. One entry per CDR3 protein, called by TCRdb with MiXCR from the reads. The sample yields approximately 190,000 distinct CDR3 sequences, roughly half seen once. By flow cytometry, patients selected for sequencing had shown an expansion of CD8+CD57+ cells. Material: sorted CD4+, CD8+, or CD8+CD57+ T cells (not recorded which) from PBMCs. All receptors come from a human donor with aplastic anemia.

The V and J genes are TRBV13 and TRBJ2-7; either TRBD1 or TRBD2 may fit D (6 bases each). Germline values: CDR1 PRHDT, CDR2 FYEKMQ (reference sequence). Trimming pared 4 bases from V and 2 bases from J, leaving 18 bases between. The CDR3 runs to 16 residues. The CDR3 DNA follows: TGTGCCAGCAGCTACCTGGATGGAGGGGGGACCTACGAGCAGTACTTC. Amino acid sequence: CASSYLDGGGTYEQYF.

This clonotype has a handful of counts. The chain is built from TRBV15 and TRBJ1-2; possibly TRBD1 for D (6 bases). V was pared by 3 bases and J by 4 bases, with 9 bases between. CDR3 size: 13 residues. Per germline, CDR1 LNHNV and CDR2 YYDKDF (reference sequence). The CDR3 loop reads CATSSRQVYGYTF. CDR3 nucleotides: TGTGCCACCAGCAGCCGACAGGTCTATGGCTACACCTTC.

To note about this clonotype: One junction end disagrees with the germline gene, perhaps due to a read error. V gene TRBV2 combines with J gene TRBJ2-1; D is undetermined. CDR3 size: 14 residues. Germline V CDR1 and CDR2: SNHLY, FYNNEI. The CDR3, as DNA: TGCGCCAGCAGCAAAGGCCAGGCTTACAATGAGCAGTTCTTC. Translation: CASSKGQAYNEQFF.

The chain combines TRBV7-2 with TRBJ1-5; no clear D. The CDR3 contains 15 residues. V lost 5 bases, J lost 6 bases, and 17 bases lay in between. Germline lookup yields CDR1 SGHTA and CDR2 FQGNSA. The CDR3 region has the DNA TGTGCCAGCAGCCCGGGGTCCAGGCATCCTCAGCCCCAGCATTTT. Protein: CASSPGSRHPQPQHF.

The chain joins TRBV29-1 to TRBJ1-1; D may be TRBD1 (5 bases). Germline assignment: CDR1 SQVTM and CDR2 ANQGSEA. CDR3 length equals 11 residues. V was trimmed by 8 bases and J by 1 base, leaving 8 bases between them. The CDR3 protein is CSNGANTEAFF. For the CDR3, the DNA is TGCAGCAATGGGGCGAACACTGAAGCTTTCTTT.

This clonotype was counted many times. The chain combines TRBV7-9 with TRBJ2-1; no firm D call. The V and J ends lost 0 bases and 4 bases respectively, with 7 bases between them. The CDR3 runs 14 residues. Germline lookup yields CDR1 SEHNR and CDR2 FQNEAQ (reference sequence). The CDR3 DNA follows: TGTGCCAGCAGCTTAGCTTTTCGGTACAATGAGCAGTTCTTC. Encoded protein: CASSLAFRYNEQFF.

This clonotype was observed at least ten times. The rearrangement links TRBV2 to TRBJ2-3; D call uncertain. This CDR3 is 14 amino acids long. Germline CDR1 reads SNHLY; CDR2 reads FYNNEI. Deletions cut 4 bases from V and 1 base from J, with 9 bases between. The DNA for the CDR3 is TGTGCCAGCAGTGCCGGCCTCGGCACAGATACGCAGTATTTT. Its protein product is CASSAGLGTDTQYF.

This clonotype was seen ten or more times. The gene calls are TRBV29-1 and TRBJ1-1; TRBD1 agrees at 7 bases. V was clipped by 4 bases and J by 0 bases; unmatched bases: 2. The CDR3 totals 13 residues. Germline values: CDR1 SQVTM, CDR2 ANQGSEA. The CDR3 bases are TGCAGCGTTGCGGACAGGTTGAACACTGAAGCTTTCTTT. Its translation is CSVADRLNTEAFF.